The rows below give T cell receptor beta chains drawn from one sample of a study of blood T cell repertoires in COVID-19. Data came from immunoSEQ multiplex PCR; TCRdb stores just in-frame clones and leaves some out. The sample lists fewer than 350,000 clones, around 91% occurring once. Material: PBMCs or T cells enriched from blood (not recorded which). All receptors derive from a woman in her late teens or twenties with acute COVID-19. CDR3s include the opening cysteine and the closing phenylalanine or tryptophan. The order of the fields is clone size, D gene, J gene, V gene, CDR3 protein, CDR3 DNA. The D gene is left open where the match is weak. Clone sizes are given selectively: once, few, many, or a class where the clone is expanded.

size: -
D: -
J: TRBJ1-2
V: TRBV19
CDR3: CASSIDDSGNRNGYTF
DNA: TGTGCCAGTAGTATAGATGATTCGGGGAATCGGAATGGCTACACCTTC

size: -
D: -
J: TRBJ1-5
V: TRBV19
CDR3: CASSIAHRNNQPQHF
DNA: TGTGCCAGTAGTATAGCCCACAGGAACAATCAGCCCCAGCATTTT

size: -
D: -
J: TRBJ2-2
V: TRBV20-1
CDR3: CSALNTGELFF
DNA: TGCAGTGCCTTGAACACCGGGGAGCTGTTTTTT

size: -
D: TRBD2
J: TRBJ2-1
V: TRBV3-1/TRBV3-2
CDR3: CASRSSGRVLGEQFF
DNA: TGTGCCAGCAGATCTAGCGGGAGGGTTCTCGGGGAGCAGTTCTTC

size: -
D: TRBD2
J: TRBJ2-5
V: TRBV6-5
CDR3: CAIRASGKETQYF
DNA: TGTGCCATCCGGGCTAGCGGGAAAGAGACCCAGTACTTC

size: -
D: -
J: TRBJ1-1
V: TRBV7-6
CDR3: CASSFNPGGRNTEAFF
DNA: TGTGCCAGCAGCTTTAATCCCGGGGGGCGGAACACTGAAGCTTTCTTT

size: -
D: TRBD2
J: TRBJ2-7
V: TRBV10-1
CDR3: CASSVGLAGVEQYF
DNA: TGCGCCAGCAGTGTCGGACTAGCGGGAGTCGAGCAGTACTTC

size: few
D: -
J: TRBJ1-5
V: TRBV4-1
CDR3: CASAGLEGQPQHF
DNA: TGCGCCAGCGCGGGTCTCGAGGGTCAGCCCCAGCATTTT

size: -
D: -
J: TRBJ2-3
V: TRBV10-1
CDR3: CASSEGASTDTQYF
DNA: TGCGCCAGCAGTGAGGGGGCTAGCACAGATACGCAGTATTTT

size: -
D: TRBD1
J: TRBJ2-1
V: TRBV18
CDR3: CASSATGGVNEQFF
DNA: TGTGCCAGCTCAGCTACAGGGGGCGTCAATGAGCAGTTCTTC

size: -
D: TRBD1
J: TRBJ1-1
V: TRBV6-5
CDR3: CASSRDRASEAFF
DNA: TGTGCCAGCAGTAGGGACAGGGCGTCTGAAGCTTTCTTT

size: -
D: TRBD1
J: TRBJ1-6
V: TRBV30
CDR3: CAHQGQGPSPLHF
DNA: TGTGCCCATCAAGGACAGGGACCTTCACCCCTCCACTTT

size: -
D: -
J: TRBJ2-1
V: TRBV9
CDR3: CASSVVSGSSYNEQFF
DNA: TGTGCCAGCAGCGTAGTCTCGGGGAGCTCCTACAATGAGCAGTTCTTC

size: -
D: TRBD2
J: TRBJ2-7
V: TRBV2
CDR3: CASSPPGTRGRYEQYF
DNA: TGTGCCAGCAGTCCCCCAGGGACTAGGGGCCGTTACGAGCAGTACTTC

size: -
D: TRBD2
J: TRBJ2-1
V: TRBV10-3
CDR3: CAISKRLAGGQDEQFF
DNA: TGTGCCATCAGCAAGCGACTAGCGGGAGGCCAGGATGAGCAGTTCTTC

size: -
D: TRBD1
J: TRBJ2-1
V: TRBV6-5
CDR3: CASSSPDRSSYNEQFF
DNA: TGTGCCAGCAGTTCCCCGGACAGGAGCTCCTACAATGAGCAGTTCTTC

size: -
D: TRBD1
J: TRBJ1-2
V: TRBV19
CDR3: CASSTKITGVYGYTF
DNA: TGTGCCAGTAGTACAAAAATTACAGGGGTCTATGGCTACACCTTC

size: -
D: -
J: TRBJ2-5
V: TRBV3-1/TRBV3-2
CDR3: CASSHRRRVSETQYF
DNA: TGTGCCAGCAGCCACCGCCGGAGGGTTTCGGAGACCCAGTACTTC

size: -
D: TRBD1
J: TRBJ1-5
V: TRBV5-1
CDR3: CASSAGGSSNQPQHF
DNA: TGCGCCAGCAGCGCAGGGGGTAGTAGCAATCAGCCCCAGCATTTT

size: -
D: -
J: TRBJ2-7
V: TRBV24-1
CDR3: CATSDSTDGHNEQYF
DNA: TGTGCCACCAGTGATTCGACGGATGGGCATAACGAGCAGTACTTC

size: once
D: -
J: TRBJ2-7
V: TRBV7-2
CDR3: CASSSRDRSSVGHEQYF
DNA: TGTGCCAGCAGCTCGAGGGATAGGAGTTCGGTGGGCCACGAGCAGTACTTC

size: -
D: TRBD1
J: TRBJ2-1
V: TRBV2
CDR3: CASSRDRDNEQFF
DNA: TGTGCCAGCAGTCGGGACAGGGACAATGAGCAGTTCTTC

size: once
D: TRBD1
J: TRBJ2-7
V: TRBV5-1
CDR3: CASSRTGPDEQYF
DNA: TGCGCCAGCAGCCGGACAGGGCCGGACGAGCAGTACTTC

size: -
D: TRBD2
J: TRBJ2-3
V: TRBV30
CDR3: CAWTSGRTDTQYF
DNA: TGTGCCTGGACTAGCGGGAGAACAGATACGCAGTATTTT

size: -
D: TRBD1
J: TRBJ1-1
V: TRBV28
CDR3: CASSLSGRGRRTEAFF
DNA: TGTGCCAGCAGTTTATCTGGCAGGGGGCGGAGGACTGAAGCTTTCTTT

size: -
D: -
J: TRBJ1-1
V: TRBV6-5
CDR3: CASSRGVNTEAFF
DNA: TGTGCCAGCAGCCGGGGGGTGAACACTGAAGCTTTCTTT

size: -
D: TRBD1
J: TRBJ2-5
V: TRBV7-6
CDR3: CASSSGGRENQYF
DNA: TGTGCCAGCAGCTCAGGGGGCCGTGAGAACCAGTACTTC

size: -
D: -
J: TRBJ2-1
V: TRBV7-6
CDR3: CASSVQASGTYNEQFF
DNA: TGTGCCAGCAGCGTACAGGCGAGCGGGACATACAATGAGCAGTTCTTC

size: once
D: TRBD1
J: TRBJ2-7
V: TRBV2
CDR3: CASTGQVGYEQYF
DNA: TGTGCCAGCACTGGACAGGTTGGCTACGAGCAGTACTTC

size: -
D: -
J: TRBJ2-5
V: TRBV28
CDR3: CASSLLRREGRETQYF
DNA: TGTGCCAGCAGTTTGTTGAGGCGGGAAGGGCGAGAGACCCAGTACTTC

size: -
D: TRBD2
J: TRBJ2-1
V: TRBV3-1/TRBV3-2
CDR3: CASSQVVGLSGRIRNSYNEQFF
DNA: TGTGCCAGCAGCCAAGTTGTAGGGTTAAGCGGGAGAATTCGAAACTCCTACAATGAGCAGTTCTTC

size: -
D: -
J: TRBJ2-5
V: TRBV28
CDR3: CAIRGAGTRGPQYF
DNA: TGTGCCATCAGGGGCGCGGGGACCCGGGGACCCCAGTACTTC

size: -
D: -
J: TRBJ1-1
V: TRBV10-1
CDR3: CASSPSGLSTEAFF
DNA: TGCGCCAGCAGCCCTTCAGGGTTGAGCACTGAAGCTTTCTTT

size: few
D: TRBD2
J: TRBJ2-7
V: TRBV7-6
CDR3: CASSLTPRAGVYEQYF
DNA: TGTGCCAGCAGCTTAACCCCCAGGGCGGGAGTTTACGAGCAGTACTTC

size: -
D: -
J: TRBJ2-3
V: TRBV28
CDR3: CASTIGFRGGLMDTQYF
DNA: TGTGCCAGCACGATTGGGTTTAGAGGCGGATTGATGGATACGCAGTATTTT

size: -
D: -
J: TRBJ1-1
V: TRBV10-3
CDR3: CAISAGGEAFF
DNA: TGTGCCATCAGTGCCGGAGGAGAAGCTTTCTTT

size: -
D: TRBD2
J: TRBJ2-7
V: TRBV4-2
CDR3: CASSQLLAASSYEQYF
DNA: TGTGCCAGCAGCCAACTACTAGCGGCAAGCTCCTACGAGCAGTACTTC

size: -
D: TRBD1
J: TRBJ1-1
V: TRBV27
CDR3: CASSPTGPNTEAFF
DNA: TGTGCCAGCAGTCCGACAGGGCCCAACACTGAAGCTTTCTTT

size: -
D: -
J: TRBJ2-2
V: TRBV7-9
CDR3: CASQSRRTVNTGELFF
DNA: TGTGCCAGCCAATCCAGAAGGACAGTAAACACCGGGGAGCTGTTTTTT

size: -
D: -
J: TRBJ1-5
V: TRBV20-1
CDR3: CSASGTSYSNQPQHF
DNA: TGCAGTGCTAGTGGCACTAGTTATAGCAATCAGCCCCAGCATTTT

size: -
D: TRBD2
J: TRBJ2-7
V: TRBV29-1
CDR3: CSVLSGRGFYEQYF
DNA: TGCAGCGTTCTAAGCGGGAGGGGGTTCTACGAGCAGTACTTC

size: -
D: -
J: TRBJ2-3
V: TRBV5-4
CDR3: CASSLGLATDTQYF
DNA: TGTGCCAGCAGCTTAGGGCTAGCGACAGATACGCAGTATTTT

size: -
D: TRBD2
J: TRBJ2-1
V: TRBV4-1
CDR3: CASSQVLGTSGVNEQFF
DNA: TGCGCCAGCAGCCAAGTCCTTGGGACTAGCGGAGTCAATGAGCAGTTCTTC

size: -
D: -
J: TRBJ1-1
V: TRBV7-9
CDR3: CASSLTQGRNTEAFF
DNA: TGTGCCAGCAGTTTAACACAGGGTCGAAACACTGAAGCTTTCTTT

size: -
D: TRBD1
J: TRBJ1-2
V: TRBV27
CDR3: CASSLDRDYGYTF
DNA: TGTGCCAGCAGTCTGGACAGGGATTATGGCTACACCTTC

size: -
D: -
J: TRBJ2-1
V: TRBV30
CDR3: CAWSVRRLSSHNEQFF
DNA: TGTGCCTGGAGTGTACGGAGGCTGTCATCCCACAATGAGCAGTTCTTC

size: -
D: TRBD2
J: TRBJ2-5
V: TRBV5-8
CDR3: CASSSRLSGRSNF
DNA: TGTGCCAGCAGCTCGCGTTTGAGCGGGAGGTCAAACTTC

size: -
D: TRBD2
J: TRBJ2-3
V: TRBV10-1
CDR3: CASSELAGGFPDTQYF
DNA: TGCGCCAGCAGTGAGCTAGCGGGAGGTTTCCCAGATACGCAGTATTTT

size: -
D: TRBD1
J: TRBJ2-3
V: TRBV6-5
CDR3: CASGRGLGADTQYF
DNA: TGTGCCAGCGGAAGGGGGCTTGGGGCAGATACGCAGTATTTT

size: many
D: TRBD2
J: TRBJ2-3
V: TRBV28
CDR3: CASRAPAGGSTDTQYF
DNA: TGTGCCAGCAGGGCGCCAGCGGGAGGTAGCACAGATACGCAGTATTTT

size: -
D: TRBD1
J: TRBJ1-6
V: TRBV30
CDR3: CAWTWGDRNSPLHF
DNA: TGTGCCTGGACCTGGGGGGACAGGAATTCACCCCTCCACTTT

size: -
D: -
J: TRBJ1-3
V: TRBV3-1/TRBV3-2
CDR3: CASSQQGAGNTIYF
DNA: TGTGCCAGCAGCCAACAGGGCGCTGGAAACACCATATATTTT

size: -
D: -
J: TRBJ1-1
V: TRBV10-3
CDR3: CAITQGGDTEAFF
DNA: TGTGCCATCACTCAGGGTGGGGACACTGAAGCTTTCTTT